This is a list of T cell receptor beta chains from one sample in a study of CD8 T cells in ankylosing spondylitis. Using its own MiXCR run on the 5' RACE reads, TCRdb lists one record per CDR3 protein. The sample has 700,000 or so distinct CDR3 sequences, around a fifth seen once. The sample was blood, either unsorted or a sorted T cell fraction (not recorded which). The receptors here all came from a male donor with ankylosing spondylitis. The CDR3 runs from the conserved cysteine through the conserved F or W. Each record gives: CDR3 protein, CDR3 DNA, V gene, J gene, clone size, D gene. A D gene is named only where the DNA matches it firmly. Clone size is stated in some rows and not others, as once, few, many or a class when expanded.

cdr3_aa: CASSPTGHYSNQPQHF; cdr3_nt: TGTGCCAGCAGCCCCACTGGGCATTATAGCAATCAGCCCCAGCATTTT; v_call: TRBV7-3; j_call: TRBJ1-5; clone_size: .; d_call: .
cdr3_aa: CASSLEPGGGGELFF; cdr3_nt: TGTGCCAGCAGCTTAGAGCCGGGTGGCGGCGGGGAGCTGTTTTTT; v_call: TRBV7-2; j_call: TRBJ2-2; clone_size: .; d_call: .
cdr3_aa: CASSSQATTYEQYF; cdr3_nt: TGTGCCAGCAGTTCCCAGGCGACCACCTACGAGCAGTACTTC; v_call: TRBV12-3/TRBV12-4; j_call: TRBJ2-7; clone_size: few; d_call: .
cdr3_aa: CASSPKVQGAYNEQFF; cdr3_nt: TGTGCCAGCAGCCCAAAGGTCCAGGGAGCCTACAATGAGCAGTTCTTC; v_call: TRBV7-9; j_call: TRBJ2-1; clone_size: few; d_call: .
cdr3_aa: CASTLAGAIQETQYF; cdr3_nt: TGTGCCAGCACTCTGGCGGGAGCTATCCAAGAGACCCAGTACTTC; v_call: TRBV12-3/TRBV12-4; j_call: TRBJ2-5; clone_size: .; d_call: TRBD2
cdr3_aa: CASSLMTGVRTEAFF; cdr3_nt: TGTGCCAGCAGCTTAATGACAGGGGTGCGCACTGAAGCTTTCTTT; v_call: TRBV7-2; j_call: TRBJ1-1; clone_size: few; d_call: TRBD1
cdr3_aa: CASSRDARGAGGEDGYTF; cdr3_nt: TGCGCCAGCAGCCGAGACGCCCGGGGGGCAGGGGGCGAGGATGGCTACACCTTC; v_call: TRBV4-3; j_call: TRBJ1-2; clone_size: .; d_call: TRBD1
cdr3_aa: CASSPPSGGAQNIQYF; cdr3_nt: TGTGCCAGCAGTCCGCCTAGCGGGGGGGCCCAAAACATTCAGTACTTC; v_call: TRBV12-3/TRBV12-4; j_call: TRBJ2-4; clone_size: many; d_call: TRBD2
cdr3_aa: CASSPGGGNTQYF; cdr3_nt: TGTGCCAGCTCACCGGGAGGGGGAAATACGCAGTATTTT; v_call: TRBV18; j_call: TRBJ2-3; clone_size: few; d_call: .
cdr3_aa: CSADAGLVNEQFF; cdr3_nt: TGCAGCGCTGACGCGGGACTAGTTAATGAGCAGTTCTTC; v_call: TRBV29-1; j_call: TRBJ2-1; clone_size: .; d_call: TRBD2
cdr3_aa: CASSLVDRHGYEQYF; cdr3_nt: TGTGCCAGCAGTTTAGTTGATCGTCATGGATACGAGCAGTACTTC; v_call: TRBV28; j_call: TRBJ2-7; clone_size: .; d_call: .
cdr3_aa: CASSPRGDSSYEQYF; cdr3_nt: TGTGCCAGCAGCCCACGGGGGGACAGCTCCTACGAGCAGTACTTC; v_call: TRBV4-2; j_call: TRBJ2-7; clone_size: few; d_call: .
cdr3_aa: CASSSPGVGPDTEAFF; cdr3_nt: TGTGCCAGCAGCTCCCCCGGAGTAGGGCCGGACACTGAAGCTTTCTTT; v_call: TRBV11-1; j_call: TRBJ1-1; clone_size: .; d_call: .
cdr3_aa: CASSGQGTGTSPLHF; cdr3_nt: TGTGCCAGCAGCGGACAGGGGACAGGGACCTCACCCCTCCACTTT; v_call: TRBV7-9; j_call: TRBJ1-6; clone_size: .; d_call: TRBD1
cdr3_aa: CSAPVIAGANVLTF; cdr3_nt: TGCAGTGCTCCCGTAATTGCTGGGGCCAACGTCCTGACTTTC; v_call: TRBV20-1; j_call: TRBJ2-6; clone_size: few; d_call: .
cdr3_aa: CASSFGGASNEKLFF; cdr3_nt: TGTGCCAGCAGTTTTGGGGGGGCGTCTAATGAAAAACTGTTTTTT; v_call: TRBV27; j_call: TRBJ1-4; clone_size: few; d_call: .
cdr3_aa: CASSYYRVTNEKLFF; cdr3_nt: TGTGCCAGCAGCTATTACAGGGTGACTAATGAAAAACTGTTTTTT; v_call: TRBV11-2; j_call: TRBJ1-4; clone_size: .; d_call: .
cdr3_aa: CASRAGQGGGDTQYF; cdr3_nt: TGCGCCAGCAGGGCTGGACAGGGTGGGGGAGATACGCAGTATTTT; v_call: TRBV5-1; j_call: TRBJ2-3; clone_size: .; d_call: TRBD1
cdr3_aa: CASRGGIYEQYF; cdr3_nt: TGTGCCAGCAGAGGCGGGATTTACGAGCAGTACTTC; v_call: TRBV27; j_call: TRBJ2-7; clone_size: .; d_call: .
cdr3_aa: CSAREGTGNTGELFF; cdr3_nt: TGCAGTGCTAGAGAAGGGACAGGGAACACCGGGGAGCTGTTTTTT; v_call: TRBV20-1; j_call: TRBJ2-2; clone_size: few; d_call: TRBD1
cdr3_aa: CSGPRQGNSPLHF; cdr3_nt: TGCAGTGGACCCCGACAGGGAAATTCACCCCTCCACTTT; v_call: TRBV20-1; j_call: TRBJ1-6; clone_size: .; d_call: TRBD1
cdr3_aa: CASSPGQGLVLFF; cdr3_nt: TGTGCCAGCAGTCCCGGACAGGGGTTGGTTCTGTTTTTT; v_call: TRBV28; j_call: TRBJ1-4; clone_size: few; d_call: TRBD1
cdr3_aa: CASSSRGRDEQFF; cdr3_nt: TGTGCCAGCAGCTCCCGGGGCCGGGATGAGCAGTTCTTC; v_call: TRBV11-2; j_call: TRBJ2-1; clone_size: few; d_call: .
cdr3_aa: CASSLKQYRSAYEQYF; cdr3_nt: TGTGCCAGCAGTTTGAAGCAGTACAGGTCAGCCTACGAGCAGTACTTC; v_call: TRBV28; j_call: TRBJ2-7; clone_size: .; d_call: .
cdr3_aa: CASSLTSRSYNSPLHF; cdr3_nt: TGCGCCAGCAGCTTGACATCTCGCTCCTATAATTCACCCCTCCACTTT; v_call: TRBV5-1; j_call: TRBJ1-6; clone_size: .; d_call: .
cdr3_aa: CASSPLAGETYNEQFF; cdr3_nt: TGCGCCAGCAGCCCCTTAGCGGGGGAAACCTACAATGAGCAGTTCTTC; v_call: TRBV5-1; j_call: TRBJ2-1; clone_size: many; d_call: TRBD2
cdr3_aa: CASSLFRTGGSYGYTF; cdr3_nt: TGTGCCAGCAGTTTGTTCCGAACAGGGGGCAGCTATGGCTACACCTTC; v_call: TRBV12-3/TRBV12-4; j_call: TRBJ1-2; clone_size: .; d_call: TRBD1
cdr3_aa: CASSLGRNTGELFF; cdr3_nt: TGTGCCAGCAGTTTAGGGAGAAACACCGGGGAGCTGTTTTTT; v_call: TRBV7-2; j_call: TRBJ2-2; clone_size: many; d_call: .
cdr3_aa: CASRPSGGARNEQFF; cdr3_nt: TGTGCCAGCAGACCCAGCGGGGGGGCCCGAAATGAGCAGTTCTTC; v_call: TRBV12-3/TRBV12-4; j_call: TRBJ2-1; clone_size: .; d_call: TRBD2
cdr3_aa: CSARDRGANTGELFF; cdr3_nt: TGCAGTGCTAGAGATAGGGGAGCGAACACCGGGGAGCTGTTTTTT; v_call: TRBV20-1; j_call: TRBJ2-2; clone_size: many; d_call: .
cdr3_aa: CASSSDWGETQYF; cdr3_nt: TGCGCCAGCAGCTCGGACTGGGGGGAGACCCAGTACTTC; v_call: TRBV5-1; j_call: TRBJ2-5; clone_size: .; d_call: .
cdr3_aa: CAISESAPIYEQYF; cdr3_nt: TGTGCCATCAGTGAGTCGGCACCGATCTACGAGCAGTACTTC; v_call: TRBV10-3; j_call: TRBJ2-7; clone_size: few; d_call: .
cdr3_aa: CASSSWLAGGQETQYF; cdr3_nt: TGTGCCAGCAGCTCCTGGCTAGCGGGGGGGCAAGAGACCCAGTACTTC; v_call: TRBV7-6; j_call: TRBJ2-5; clone_size: .; d_call: TRBD2
cdr3_aa: CASNRRAGGSYEQYF; cdr3_nt: TGTGCCAGCAATCGACGAGCGGGAGGCTCCTACGAGCAGTACTTC; v_call: TRBV7-2; j_call: TRBJ2-7; clone_size: few; d_call: TRBD2
cdr3_aa: CASTEGLAAYSSYNEQFF; cdr3_nt: TGTGCCAGCACCGAGGGACTAGCGGCCTACAGCTCCTACAATGAGCAGTTCTTC; v_call: TRBV6-2/TRBV6-3; j_call: TRBJ2-1; clone_size: .; d_call: TRBD2
cdr3_aa: CASSQDLYYGYTF; cdr3_nt: TGTGCCAGCAGCCAAGATCTTTACTATGGCTACACCTTC; v_call: TRBV4-2; j_call: TRBJ1-2; clone_size: .; d_call: .
cdr3_aa: CATGNVRPYNEQFF; cdr3_nt: TGTGCCACCGGCAACGTGCGCCCCTACAATGAGCAGTTCTTC; v_call: TRBV15; j_call: TRBJ2-1; clone_size: few; d_call: .
cdr3_aa: CASSLTRQGKNIQYF; cdr3_nt: TGTGCCAGCAGCTTAACACGGCAGGGAAAAAACATTCAGTACTTC; v_call: TRBV7-2; j_call: TRBJ2-4; clone_size: few; d_call: .
cdr3_aa: CSVEGTRGTYNEQFF; cdr3_nt: TGCAGCGTTGAAGGAACTCGGGGCACCTACAATGAGCAGTTCTTC; v_call: TRBV29-1; j_call: TRBJ2-1; clone_size: .; d_call: .
cdr3_aa: CSVGGTSGHNEQFF; cdr3_nt: TGCAGCGTTGGGGGGACTAGCGGCCACAATGAGCAGTTCTTC; v_call: TRBV29-1; j_call: TRBJ2-1; clone_size: .; d_call: TRBD2
cdr3_aa: CASSELTGRGSTNEKLFF; cdr3_nt: TGTGCCAGCAGTGAATTAACAGGGAGAGGATCTACTAATGAAAAACTGTTTTTT; v_call: TRBV6-1; j_call: TRBJ1-4; clone_size: few; d_call: .
cdr3_aa: CASSLHSSLDTYEQYF; cdr3_nt: TGTGCCAGCAGCTTGCATTCGTCACTGGATACCTACGAGCAGTACTTC; v_call: TRBV11-1; j_call: TRBJ2-7; clone_size: .; d_call: .
cdr3_aa: CATSRKLAGVGELFF; cdr3_nt: TGTGCCACCAGCAGGAAACTAGCGGGAGTCGGGGAGCTGTTTTTT; v_call: TRBV15; j_call: TRBJ2-2; clone_size: few; d_call: TRBD2
cdr3_aa: CASSLTAREGVTDTQYF; cdr3_nt: TGCGCCAGCAGCCTGACAGCCCGGGAGGGTGTTACAGATACGCAGTATTTT; v_call: TRBV4-1; j_call: TRBJ2-3; clone_size: .; d_call: TRBD2
cdr3_aa: CAISETGFYNEQFF; cdr3_nt: TGTGCCATCAGTGAGACGGGTTTCTACAATGAGCAGTTCTTC; v_call: TRBV10-3; j_call: TRBJ2-1; clone_size: .; d_call: .
cdr3_aa: CASSLSLLTGTEAFF; cdr3_nt: TGTGCCAGCAGCTTATCCCTCCTAACGGGCACTGAAGCTTTCTTT; v_call: TRBV11-2; j_call: TRBJ1-1; clone_size: .; d_call: .
cdr3_aa: CASSERQINYGYTF; cdr3_nt: TGTGCCAGCAGCGAGCGACAGATTAACTATGGCTACACCTTC; v_call: TRBV7-8; j_call: TRBJ1-2; clone_size: .; d_call: .
cdr3_aa: CASRLTGDEQYF; cdr3_nt: TGTGCCAGCAGACTAACAGGGGACGAGCAGTACTTC; v_call: TRBV7-9; j_call: TRBJ2-7; clone_size: many; d_call: TRBD1
cdr3_aa: CASSFPLQMGGVDTQYF; cdr3_nt: TGTGCCAGCAGCTTCCCCCTGCAGATGGGAGGAGTAGATACGCAGTATTTT; v_call: TRBV7-9; j_call: TRBJ2-3; clone_size: few; d_call: .
cdr3_aa: CSVEPAGTAYGYTF; cdr3_nt: TGCAGCGTTGAACCCGCCGGGACTGCCTATGGCTACACCTTC; v_call: TRBV29-1; j_call: TRBJ1-2; clone_size: few; d_call: .
cdr3_aa: CASSQSRASGRVNEQFF; cdr3_nt: TGCGCCAGCAGCCAATCAAGGGCGAGCGGGCGCGTCAATGAGCAGTTCTTC; v_call: TRBV4-3; j_call: TRBJ2-1; clone_size: few; d_call: .
cdr3_aa: CASSTYGGDDEQFF; cdr3_nt: TGCGCCAGCAGCACTTATGGTGGGGACGATGAGCAGTTCTTC; v_call: TRBV5-1; j_call: TRBJ2-1; clone_size: .; d_call: .
cdr3_aa: CSARDQSEKLFF; cdr3_nt: TGCAGTGCTAGAGATCAGAGTGAAAAACTGTTTTTT; v_call: TRBV20-1; j_call: TRBJ1-4; clone_size: .; d_call: .